This TCR beta chain is from a study of OX40 agonist ivuxolimab in advanced cancers. Study details: With a range of about 23 to 85, age averaged approximately 60 years, and more than 75% were male. Two patients with cutaneous melanoma and one with hepatocellular carcinoma, three in total, showed partial responses.

Generated by immunoSEQ multiplex PCR, the TCRdb table keeps only in-frame clones and is missing some. The table shows roughly 26,000 clones, with more than 70% occurring only once. Germline lookup yields CDR1 MNHEY and CDR2 SMNVEV (reference sequence). V lost 6 bases, J lost 0 bases, and 11 bases lay in between. The CDR3 is 14 residues long. With regard to this clone: What it binds is unknown.

Study results and limitations: Doses of 0.1 to 3.0 mg/kg were accompanied by clonal expansion of CD4+ and CD8+ blood T cells by week 6.

This chain links TRBV27 with TRBJ1-2; D unresolved. This sequence was found in an adult with an advanced solid tumor such as melanoma, head and neck, liver or kidney cancer. The sample here was CD4+ or CD8+ T cells sorted from blood, taken in a trial of the OX40 agonist ivuxolimab. CDR3 protein: CASSLRAANYGYTF. CDR3 nucleotide sequence: TGTGCCAGCAGCCTCCGGGCAGCTAACTATGGCTACACCTTC.